The 5 T cell receptor beta chains presented below share a single source sample, sequenced in a study of blood T cell repertoires in COVID-19. Assay used: immunoSEQ multiplex PCR; TCRdb lists only in-frame clones, some missing. Of some 260,000 clones listed, around 88% are singletons. Material: peripheral blood. Source of these receptors: an elderly man with acute or convalescent COVID-19.

Only a few counts were recorded for this clone. The gene calls are TRBV2 and TRBJ1-1, with 7 bases identical to TRBD1. V trimming: 8 bases; J trimming: 6 bases; junction bases outside the gene matches: 6. The germline V gene encodes CDR1 SNHLY and CDR2 FYNNEI. The CDR3 spans 12 residues. The CDR3 DNA sequence: TGTGCCAGCGGAACAGGGGAAGCTGAAGCTTTCTTT. Translating it yields CASGTGEAEAFF.

The genes are TRBV27 and TRBJ2-7; D is uncertain. V lost 7 bases and J 2 bases, leaving 12 bases between the germline ends. Germline V gene data show CDR1 as MNHEY and CDR2 as SMNVEV (reference sequence). The length of the CDR3 is 13 residues. CDR3 nucleotide sequence: TGTGCCAGCACCGGTACGCCACCCTACGAGCAGTACTTC. This encodes CASTGTPPYEQYF.

The J gene is TRBJ1-2, the V gene TRBV3-1 (or the pseudogene TRBV3-2); unclear D gene. Trimming pared 3 bases from V and 7 bases from J, leaving 9 bases between. The CDR3 spans 12 residues. Looked up from germline, CDR1 is LGHDT and CDR2 is YNNKEL (reference sequence). The CDR3 loop is CASSQSVSGYTF. The CDR3 nucleotides read TGTGCCAGCAGCCAGAGTGTGAGTGGCTACACCTTC.

The chain joins TRBV29-1 to TRBJ2-1, with 9 bases aligning to TRBD2. Germline lookup yields CDR1 SQVTM and CDR2 ANQGSEA. J gave up 5 bases and V 7 bases, and 9 bases lay outside the gene matches. CDR3 length equals 14 residues. CDR3 coding DNA: TGCAGCGAGAGAAGGGCGGGGGGGCACAATGAGCAGTTCTTC. Protein sequence: CSERRAGGHNEQFF.

The CDR3 DNA reads TGTGCCAGCAGTTCATCAGGGACAGGAGTCCGCTCTGGGGCCAACGTCCTGACTTTC. Translation: CASSSSGTGVRSGANVLTF. This rearrangement joins TRBV6-2 or TRBV6-3 to TRBJ2-6, with TRBD1 matching 8 bases. The trim removed 4 bases at V and 0 bases at J, leaving 11 bases unmatched. This CDR3 has 19 residues. Germline V CDR1 and CDR2: MNHEY, SVGEGT.